Presented here are 26 T cell receptor beta chains from one specimen sequenced in a study of OX40 agonist ivuxolimab in advanced cancers. Clones were read by immunoSEQ multiplex PCR, and TCRdb kept only the in-frame ones, dropping some. Of 60,000 to 65,000 clones in the sample, about four fifths were seen once. This specimen was CD4+ or CD8+ T cells sorted from blood, taken in a trial of the OX40 agonist ivuxolimab. The source is an adult with an advanced solid tumor such as melanoma, head and neck, liver or kidney cancer.

J is TRBJ2-3 and V is TRBV7-2, with D uncertain. The CDR3 has 14 amino acids. Looked up from germline, CDR1 is SGHTA and CDR2 is FQGNSA. V was shortened by 4 bases and J by 1 base, with 9 bases between the two germline ends. The CDR3 region has the DNA TGTGCCAGCAGCTCCCTTTACCGCACAGATACGCAGTATTTT. Encoded protein: CASSSLYRTDTQYF.

This chain links TRBV29-1 with TRBJ2-1; 7 bases align to TRBD2. Unmatched junction bases numbered 6, after V lost 4 bases and J lost 3 bases. This CDR3 region has 14 residues. Germline V gives CDR1 SQVTM, CDR2 ANQGSEA. The CDR3: CSVVSGLGYNEQFF. The CDR3 coding sequence is TGCAGCGTTGTTAGCGGGCTGGGCTACAATGAGCAGTTCTTC.

On this clone: This may come from a read error, since a much larger clone is one base off. Here the CDR3 omits its conserved ending phenylalanine or tryptophan, so a read error is the likely source. This chain joins TRBV7-9 and TRBJ1-2; D gene unclear. V gave up 6 bases and J gave up 2 bases, with 13 bases separating them. Germline lookup yields CDR1 SEHNR and CDR2 FQNEAQ (reference sequence). The CDR3 is 14 amino acids. The CDR3 loop reads CASSPTGANYGYTL. DNA for the CDR3: TGTGCCAGCAGTCCGACGGGAGCCAACTATGGCTACACCCTC.

V is TRBV27 and J is TRBJ2-5; the match to TRBD2 covers 10 bases. J was trimmed by 2 bases and V by 11 bases; bases with no gene match: 5. The CDR3 consists of 13 residues. CDR1 and CDR2 (germline): MNHEY, SMNVEV (reference sequence). CDR3 sequence (DNA): TGTGCCTCTAAACTAGCGGGGCAAGAGACCCAGTACTTC. Its protein is CASKLAGQETQYF.

The chain uses TRBV9 and TRBJ2-1; unclear D gene. Germline V CDR1 and CDR2: SGDLS, YYNGEE. Deletions cut 0 bases from V and 10 bases from J, with 20 bases between. This CDR3 has 16 residues. CDR3 residues: CASSVASSNPSWEQFF. The CDR3 coding sequence is TGTGCCAGCAGCGTAGCTTCTAGTAACCCCTCCTGGGAGCAGTTCTTC.

This sequence joins TRBV4-1 and TRBJ2-1, with D perhaps matching TRBD2 (5 bases). The V gene lost 8 bases and the J gene lost 1 base, with 12 bases spanning the gap. The CDR3 has 14 residues. Per the germline V gene, CDR1 is MGHRA and CDR2 is YSYEKL. CDR3 DNA sequence: TGCGCCAGCCTAGCAAAGATGTCCTACAATGAGCAGTTCTTC. Amino acid sequence: CASLAKMSYNEQFF.

The rearrangement uses TRBV7-6 and TRBJ1-3, with D uncertain. Trimming shortened V by 2 bases and J by 0 bases, and 23 bases separated the two germline ends. Germline V gene sequence: CDR1 SGHVS, CDR2 FNYEAQ. The CDR3 has 20 residues. CDR3 loop: CASSLNAPWQAGRSGNTIYF. The CDR3 DNA reads TGTGCCAGCAGCTTAAATGCCCCCTGGCAGGCCGGCCGCTCTGGAAACACCATATATTTT.

This clone has just one count. This chain joins TRBV29-1 and TRBJ2-5; D remains unclear. V lost 2 bases and J 1 base, leaving 11 bases between the germline ends. The CDR3 has 14 residues. CDR1 and CDR2 from the germline V gene are SQVTM and ANQGSEA. The CDR3 reads CSVEPSLGQETQYF. In nucleotides, the CDR3 is TGCAGCGTTGAACCTTCGTTGGGCCAAGAGACCCAGTACTTC.

The chain is built from TRBV7-9 and TRBJ1-5; D uncertain. Germline CDR1 and CDR2: SEHNR and FQNEAQ (reference sequence). This CDR3 region has 14 residues. V gave up 5 bases and J gave up 4 bases, with 12 bases separating them. The CDR3 sequence is CASSNYQENQPQHF. The CDR3 DNA reads as TGTGCCAGCAGCAACTACCAGGAAAATCAGCCCCAGCATTTT. The full variable domain, its missing parts supplied by reference TRBV7-9 and TRBJ1-5, is DTGVSQNPRHKITKRGQNVTFRCDPISEHNRLYWYRQTLGQGPEFLTYFQNEAQLEKSRLLSDRFSAERPKGSFSTLEIQRTEQGDSAMYLCASSNYQENQPQHFGDGTRLSIL.

V usage is TRBV2 and J usage is TRBJ2-5; D not resolved. Germline V gives CDR1 SNHLY, CDR2 FYNNEI. There are 15 residues in the CDR3. The V end lost 0 bases, the J end lost 4 bases, and 12 bases lay between the germline ends. The DNA for the CDR3 is TGTGCCAGCAGTGAAGCGCTGTGGGGAACAGAGACCCAGTACTTC. Its protein product is CASSEALWGTETQYF.

The chain joins TRBV10-3 to TRBJ2-1; no clear D. The V gene lost 2 bases and the J gene lost 7 bases, with 15 bases spanning the gap. The germline V gene encodes CDR1 ENHRY and CDR2 SYGVKD. The CDR3 extends over 15 amino acids. The CDR3 sequence is CAISEVARSGNEQFF. CDR3 coding DNA: TGTGCCATCAGTGAGGTGGCTAGGTCGGGTAATGAGCAGTTCTTC.

This rearrangement joins TRBV18 to TRBJ1-4, with D possibly TRBD1 on 5 matching bases. The germline V and J ends were trimmed by 0 bases and 6 bases, with 11 bases remaining between them. Germline assignment: CDR1 KGHSH and CDR2 LQKENI. The CDR3 runs 15 residues. This CDR3 is CASSPPRTGDEKLFF. CDR3 coding DNA: TGTGCCAGCTCACCACCCAGGACGGGGGATGAAAAACTGTTTTTT.

The chain carries TRBV10-3 and TRBJ2-5; unclear D gene. The better agreement between TRBJ2-7 and the DNA end casts doubt on the J call. The CDR3 covers 14 residues. Per the germline V gene, CDR1 is ENHRY and CDR2 is SYGVKD. CDR3 coding DNA: TGTGCCATCAGTGAAGGTAGGATCGCCTACGAGCAGTACTTC. It specifies CAISEGRIAYEQYF.

V gene TRBV6-5 combines with J gene TRBJ2-1; perhaps TRBD2 as D (6 bases). CDR1 is MNHEY and CDR2 is SVGAGI in the germline V gene. The V gene lost 5 bases and the J gene lost 7 bases, with 15 bases spanning the gap. This CDR3 spans 14 amino acids. CDR3 protein: CASSPGTLRNEQFF. The CDR3 DNA reads as TGTGCCAGCAGTCCCGGGACTCTCAGGAATGAGCAGTTCTTC.

The chain couples TRBV5-4 to TRBJ1-5, with a weak D call TRBD1 (5 bases). Trimming left V 4 bases short and J 0 bases short, with 11 bases between. The CDR3 runs 15 residues. Germline lookup yields CDR1 SGHNT and CDR2 YYREEE (reference sequence). The CDR3 sequence is CASSLGTYSNQPQHF. CDR3 sequence (DNA): TGTGCCAGCAGCCTCGGGACTTATAGCAATCAGCCCCAGCATTTT.

The rearrangement links TRBV2 to TRBJ1-5, with D possibly matching TRBD1 (6 bases). Germline CDR1 is SNHLY and CDR2 is FYNNEI. This CDR3 has 14 residues. V was clipped by 7 bases and J by 3 bases, with 13 bases between them. CDR3 residues: CASTGTSDNQPQHF. CDR3 bases: TGTGCCAGCACCGGGACAAGTGACAATCAGCCCCAGCATTTT.

This rearrangement joins TRBV4-1 to TRBJ2-1, with TRBD2 as a possible D gene (5 bases). V gave up 3 bases and J gave up 0 bases, with 12 bases separating them. CDR1 is MGHRA, CDR2 YSYEKL, per germline. This CDR3 is 16 amino acids long. CDR3 in amino acids: CASSHPEGSSYNEQFF. In nucleotides, the CDR3 is TGCGCCAGCAGCCACCCGGAAGGGAGCTCCTACAATGAGCAGTTCTTC.

The chain uses TRBV4-1 and TRBJ1-2; D is unresolved. Trimming removed 1 base at V and 4 bases at J, with 13 bases between. Germline CDR1 reads MGHRA; CDR2 reads YSYEKL. CDR3 length: 15 amino acids. The CDR3 is CASSQAAAGGYGYTF. DNA of the CDR3: TGCGCCAGCAGCCAAGCCGCAGCAGGTGGCTATGGCTACACCTTC.

This clone was detected a few times. The V and J genes are TRBV21-1 and TRBJ2-7; TRBD2 reflects the table's D call only, with no check against the DNA. TRBV21-1 constitutes a pseudogene. The CDR3 runs 16 residues. The CDR3 spells CASSTSRLAGAGEQYV. The CDR3 region has the DNA TGTGCCAGCAGCACCTCCCGACTAGCGGGAGCGGGAGAGCAGTACGTC.

The genes are TRBV7-6 and TRBJ1-2; D gene uncertain. Germline V gene data show CDR1 as SGHVS and CDR2 as FNYEAQ. CDR3 length: 17 amino acids. V was cut by 2 bases and J by 7 bases, with 23 bases left in between. The CDR3 reads CASSLLFRAWQMSGYTF. For the CDR3, the DNA is TGTGCCAGCAGCTTACTCTTTAGAGCCTGGCAAATGAGTGGCTACACCTTC.

This clone was found once. The chain employs TRBV18 and TRBJ1-1; D remains ambiguous. Germline assignment: CDR1 KGHSH and CDR2 LQKENI. This CDR3 is built from 12 residues. Trimming removed 4 bases from V and 2 bases from J, with 5 bases in between. The CDR3 bases are TGTGCCAGCTCACGTCTAAACACTGAAGCTTTCTTT. This codes for CASSRLNTEAFF. Drawing the rest from reference TRBV18 and TRBJ1-1, the complete variable domain is NAGVMQNPRHLVRRRGQEARLRCSPMKGHSHVYWYRQLPEEGLKFMVYLQKENIIDESGMPKERFSAEFPKEGPSILRIQQVVRGDSAAYFCASSRLNTEAFFGQGTRLTVV.

CDR3 amino acids: CASSVEYGTGTDTQYF. CDR3 sequence (DNA): TGTGCCAGCAGCGTAGAGTACGGGACAGGAACAGATACGCAGTATTTT. The V call is TRBV9, the J call TRBJ2-3; 8 nucleotides agree with TRBD1. Germline V gives CDR1 SGDLS, CDR2 YYNGEE. There are 16 residues in the CDR3. The trim removed 0 bases at V and 3 bases at J, leaving 6 bases unmatched. Supplemented by reference TRBV9 and TRBJ2-3, the full variable domain reads DSGVTQTPKHLITATGQRVTLRCSPRSGDLSVYWYQQSLDQGLQFLIQYYNGEERAKGNILERFSAQQFPDLHSELNLSSLELGDSALYFCASSVEYGTGTDTQYFGPGTRLTVL.

The rearrangement uses TRBV12-5 and TRBJ1-2, with unresolved D. Germline V gene data show CDR1 as LGHNT and CDR2 as FRNRAP. This CDR3 region has 13 residues. The V end lost 8 bases, the J end lost 3 bases, and 13 bases lay between the germline ends. CDR3 loop: CASRYSLDYGYTF. Written as DNA, the CDR3 is TGTGCTAGTAGATACTCCCTGGACTATGGCTACACCTTC.

The CDR3 nucleotides read TGTGCCAGCAGCCCTGCCGAGGCAGTAAAGAGTATGGGCACTGAAGCTTTCTTT. Translated, it gives CASSPAEAVKSMGTEAFF. The J gene is TRBJ1-1, the V gene TRBV5-4; no clear D. The CDR3 totals 18 residues. The V end was cut by 4 bases, the J end by 4 bases, with 26 bases between. Germline CDR1 is SGHNT and CDR2 is YYREEE (reference sequence). Combining the CDR3 with reference TRBV5-4 and TRBJ1-1 gives the whole variable domain ETGVTQSPTHLIKTRGQQVTLRCSSQSGHNTVSWYQQALGQGPQFIFQYYREEENGRGNFPPRFSGLQFPNYSSELNVNALELDDSALYLCASSPAEAVKSMGTEAFFGQGTRLTVV.

J is TRBJ1-1 and V is TRBV5-4; D remains ambiguous. This CDR3 region has 12 residues. V was pared by 0 bases and J by 5 bases, with 5 bases between. The germline gives CDR1 SGHNT, CDR2 YYREEE (reference sequence). CDR3 sequence reads: CASSLGATEAFF. The CDR3 DNA reads as TGTGCCAGCAGCTTGGGGGCTACTGAAGCTTTCTTT.

This clone was seen a few times. The V call is TRBV19, the J call TRBJ1-5; no reliable D call. The CDR3 is made up of 13 amino acids. The germline CDR1 and CDR2 sequences are LNHDA and SQIVND (reference sequence). V lost 2 bases, J lost 5 bases, and 7 bases lay in between. CDR3 in amino acids: CASSITGDQPQHF. The CDR3 coding sequence is TGTGCCAGTAGTATAACGGGTGATCAGCCCCAGCATTTT.